These T cell receptor beta chains were read from a single sample in a study of monozygotic twins with inflammatory bowel disease. TCRdb re-called the 5' RACE reads; one entry per CDR3 protein, DNA not given. The sample totals 440,000 or so distinct CDR3 sequences. Sequencing input: blood. The receptors come from a human donor with ulcerative colitis or Crohn's disease, or a healthy co-twin of an affected twin (not recorded which). The CDR3 runs from the conserved cysteine through the conserved F or W.

j_call | v_call | cdr3_aa
TRBJ2-5 | TRBV19 | CASSISQYQETQYF
TRBJ1-1 | TRBV7-9 | CASSSLLLMNTEAFF
TRBJ1-1 | TRBV6-5 | CASSYAGNTEAFF
TRBJ2-5 | TRBV5-6 | CASSEVGQEETQYF
TRBJ2-3 | TRBV7-6 | CASSSRGREGQDTQYF
TRBJ2-3 | TRBV20-1 | CSAAPRERDTQYF
TRBJ1-4 | TRBV20-1 | CSARDEGAVKLFF
TRBJ2-3 | TRBV11-2 | CASSLGLRDTDTQYF
TRBJ2-1 | TRBV2 | CATRGVGRAYNEQFF
TRBJ1-2 | TRBV7-2 | CASTRNQGALIGYTF
TRBJ2-5 | TRBV5-1 | CASSLDGSSSATQYF
TRBJ2-3 | TRBV9 | CASSVDLAGADTQYF
TRBJ2-7 | TRBV28 | CASSLALGQGVSYEQYF
TRBJ1-5 | TRBV24-1 | CATSDFDRVQPQHF
TRBJ1-5 | TRBV7-9 | CASSLVGVGQPQHF
TRBJ2-7 | TRBV14 | CASSQRGGHGEQYF
TRBJ2-1 | TRBV9 | CASSSPGGYNEQFF
TRBJ1-1 | TRBV11-3 | CASSHSVNTEAFF
TRBJ2-1 | TRBV20-1 | CSAPPGLAGVSYNEQFF
TRBJ2-4 | TRBV4-1 | CASSQEGQAGMKNIQYF
TRBJ2-5 | TRBV7-8 | CASSGTSGFGTTQYF
TRBJ2-2 | TRBV5-4 | CASSLGGARSAGELFF
TRBJ2-1 | TRBV6-1 | CASSTQTDIYNEQFF
TRBJ2-4 | TRBV5-6 | CASSGFKNIQYF
TRBJ2-1 | TRBV5-5 | CASSFSSGRSDEQFF
TRBJ2-7 | TRBV5-1 | CASRQAGGPYEQYF
TRBJ2-5 | TRBV29-1 | CSTTDNQETQYF
TRBJ2-7 | TRBV2 | CASSPEGEQYF
TRBJ2-7 | TRBV7-2 | CASSSPAAGTTF
TRBJ2-2 | TRBV11-2 | CASSLEALAGGELFF
TRBJ2-1 | TRBV5-6 | CASSLGTSIHNEQFF
TRBJ2-1 | TRBV13 | CASSPLRTGDDLAGPPPYNEQFF
TRBJ2-1 | TRBV7-9 | CASSLRQGNGEQFF
TRBJ2-6 | TRBV20-1 | CSGQGFSGANVLTF
TRBJ2-7 | TRBV5-1 | CASSFSTGGPIYEQYF
TRBJ2-1 | TRBV28 | CASKKINYNEQFF
TRBJ2-1 | TRBV30 | CAWSVPGVVGDEQFF
TRBJ2-3 | TRBV5-1 | CASSLAVKGADRRTDTQYF
TRBJ2-3 | TRBV2 | CASRREGLGDTQYF
TRBJ2-3 | TRBV7-9 | CASSPGTGGADTQYF
TRBJ1-4 | TRBV7-9 | CASSAGFLKLFF
TRBJ1-3 | TRBV29-1 | CSVLVQAGNTIYF
TRBJ1-5 | TRBV6-2/TRBV6-3 | CASSYRREYSNQPQHF
TRBJ2-1 | TRBV15 | CATSRDNSHNEQFF
TRBJ1-1 | TRBV6-1 | CASRMGQGLSAEAFF
TRBJ2-5 | TRBV24-1 | CATSDLQRMYF
TRBJ1-5 | TRBV5-1 | CASSFGDGNQPQHF
TRBJ1-1 | TRBV5-4 | CASSFTQGATEAFF
TRBJ2-7 | TRBV7-2 | CASSLGGQGGGVYEQYF
TRBJ1-2 | TRBV7-9 | CASSHRDRSPIFGYTF
TRBJ1-1 | TRBV12-3/TRBV12-4 | CASRLTSGNTEAFF
TRBJ2-5 | TRBV9 | CASSVGPQETQYF
TRBJ2-1 | TRBV27 | CASSLGTGGDEQFF
TRBJ2-5 | TRBV7-9 | CASSTGTVIQETQYF
TRBJ2-7 | TRBV28 | CASTPGTGIYEQYF
TRBJ1-1 | TRBV12-3/TRBV12-4 | CASSFGSLGTEAFF
TRBJ2-5 | TRBV27 | CASSVTVRETQYF
TRBJ1-1 | TRBV12-3/TRBV12-4 | CASSLAGANTEAFF